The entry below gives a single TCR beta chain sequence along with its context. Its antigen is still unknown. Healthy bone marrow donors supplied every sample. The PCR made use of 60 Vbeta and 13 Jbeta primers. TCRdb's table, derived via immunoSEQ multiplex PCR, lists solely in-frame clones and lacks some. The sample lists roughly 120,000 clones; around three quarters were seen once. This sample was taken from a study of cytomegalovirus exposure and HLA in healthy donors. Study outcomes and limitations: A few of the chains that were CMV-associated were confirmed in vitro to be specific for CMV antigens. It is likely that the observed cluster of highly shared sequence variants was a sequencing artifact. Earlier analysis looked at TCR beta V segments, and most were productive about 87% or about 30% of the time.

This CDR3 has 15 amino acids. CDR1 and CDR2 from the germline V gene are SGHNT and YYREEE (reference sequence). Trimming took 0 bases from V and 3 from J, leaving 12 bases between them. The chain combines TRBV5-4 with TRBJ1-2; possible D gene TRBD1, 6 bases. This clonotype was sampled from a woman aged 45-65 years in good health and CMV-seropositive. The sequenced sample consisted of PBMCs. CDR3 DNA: TGTGCCAGCAGCTTGGTCGGGGGGGCGGACTATGGCTACACCTTC. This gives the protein CASSLVGGADYGYTF.